Listed here are 4 T cell receptor beta chains from one sample, sequenced in a study of Graves' ophthalmopathy and Graves' hyperthyroidism. CDR3 regions of TCR beta were amplified from RNA transcripts. RT-PCR in the first round used HTBI primers; a second-round multiplex PCR followed. MiXCR, run by TCRdb on the multiplex PCR reads, gives a single entry per CDR3 protein. The repertoire consists of around 340,000 distinct CDR3 sequences, with roughly 15% occurring once and the leading ten covering 9% to 15%. Sequenced material: peripheral blood. The receptors shown here come from an adult man with Graves' ophthalmopathy.

With respect to this clonotype: A much larger clone lies one base from this, so it may be a read error. This is likely a read error, given that the CDR3 carries no conserved phenylalanine or tryptophan at its end. The genes are TRBV5-1 and TRBJ1-5; possibly TRBD1 for D (5 bases). The CDR3 length is 15 residues. The V end lost 5 bases, the J end lost 5 bases, and 17 bases lay between the germline ends. Germline CDR1 is SGHRS and CDR2 is YFSETQ. The CDR3 region has the DNA TGCGCCAGCAGGGAGGGGCCCTCCAGCGATCAGCCCCAGCATCTT. It is translated as CASREGPSSDQPQHL.

This clonotype was picked up many times. The chain joins TRBV12-3 or TRBV12-4 to TRBJ2-2, with D tentatively TRBD2 (6 bases). Trimming removed 2 bases from V and 5 bases from J, with 12 bases in between. The CDR3 is 15 residues long. CDR3 bases: TGTGCCAGCAGTTTAATTGGGGGAGGAACCGGGGAGCTGTTTTTT. This encodes CASSLIGGGTGELFF.

This rearrangement joins TRBV6-5 to TRBJ1-1, with a tentative D call TRBD1 (6 bases). V was pared by 0 bases and J by 6 bases, with 8 bases between. CDR1 and CDR2 (germline): MNHEY, SVGAGI. The CDR3 is made up of 13 amino acids. The CDR3 loop is CASSYSGGAEAFF. DNA of the CDR3: TGTGCCAGCAGTTACTCTGGGGGCGCTGAAGCTTTCTTT.

This clonotype showed up many times. The chain is built from TRBV15 and TRBJ2-7; possibly TRBD1 or TRBD2 for D (6 bases each). V lost 0 bases and J 6 bases, leaving 15 bases between the germline ends. Germline assignment: CDR1 LNHNV and CDR2 YYDKDF (reference sequence). This CDR3 is built from 15 residues. CDR3 coding DNA: TGTGCCACCAGCAGAGAGCCGGGGGCCTTCGCCGAGCAGTACTTC. This encodes CATSREPGAFAEQYF.